The 19 T cell receptor beta chains reported below all come from one sample, sequenced in a study of T cell clonality in common variable immunodeficiency. Profiled with immunoSEQ multiplex PCR; TCRdb holds only in-frame clones, not every one. The repertoire consists of under 50,000 clones, none detected only once. The sequenced sample was peripheral blood mononuclear cells. The receptors derive from a person between 18 and 75 years old in good health.

This clone was detected ten times or more. Sequencing ends 3 residues short of the CDR3 end; the germline J gene provides the rest. V and J are TRBV5-1 and TRBJ2-3, with a weak D call TRBD2 (6 bases). The CDR3 spans 12 residues. V lost 3 bases and J 6 bases, leaving 8 bases between the germline ends. Germline values: CDR1 SGHRS, CDR2 YFSETQ. Partial CDR3 DNA: TGCGCCAGCAGCTGGGACTCTGATACG. It yields the protein CASSWDSDT. The entire CDR3 protein reads CASSWDSDTQYF.

This clone came up many times. The CDR3 extends 3 residues past the end of the read, so its final part is completed from the germline J gene. The chain couples TRBV10-3 to TRBJ1-2; 7 bases are shared with TRBD1. Germline CDR1 reads ENHRY; CDR2 reads SYGVKD. This CDR3 is built from 13 residues. V shed 6 bases, J shed 5 bases, and the junction held 6 bases outside the gene matches. CDR3 DNA (partial): TGTGCCATCAGCGAGGGGGCCTGGTATGGC. It encodes CAISEGAWYG. From start to end, the CDR3 is CAISEGAWYGYTF.

This clone has a count of ten or more. The sequenced fragment ends 3 residues before the CDR3 boundary, so the rest is inferred from the germline J gene. Other nucleotide sequences in the sample specify the same CDR3. The gene calls are TRBV20-1 and TRBJ2-5; weak D call: TRBD1 (6 bases). The V gene's germline CDR1 is DFQATT and CDR2 SNEGSKA (reference sequence). The CDR3 is 13 amino acids. Trimming took off 6 bases at V and 5 bases at J, with 16 bases between the two ends. This chain's CDR3 is CSATGIWGETQYF. Incomplete CDR3 DNA: TGCAGTGCCACAGGGATTTGGGGGGAGACC.

This clone has a handful of counts. At one boundary the junction diverges from the germline segment, which might be a read error. The read terminates 3 residues before the CDR3 end, so the remaining end is supplied by the germline J gene. Other DNA sequences of this sample code for an identical CDR3. This chain uses TRBV18 with TRBJ1-3, with TRBD1 identical over 7 bases. The CDR3 runs to 18 residues. The germline gives CDR1 KGHSH, CDR2 LQKENI. CDR3 bases read: TGTGCCAGCTCGCACAGCCCTAATCCGACAGGGACTGGAAACACG. This codes for CASSHSPNPTGTGNT. The full CDR3 protein is CASSHSPNPTGTGNTIYF.

This clone was counted at least ten times. The CDR3 end lies 3 residues beyond the end of the read and is filled in from the germline J gene. The genes are TRBV11-2 and TRBJ2-4, with 7 nucleotides matching TRBD1. CDR1 is SGHAT, CDR2 FQNNGV, per germline. The V gene end was trimmed by 5 bases and the J gene end by 8 bases; junction bases not matched to a gene: 6. The CDR3 loop spans 13 amino acids. The CDR3 bases that were read are TGTGCCAGCAGCCCCCCAGGGGGTTACATT. This encodes CASSPPGGYI. The full CDR3 is CASSPPGGYIQYF. Full variable domain (remainder filled in from reference TRBV11-2 and TRBJ2-4): EAGVAQSPRYKIIEKRQSVAFWCNPISGHATLYWYQQILGQGPKLLIQFQNNGVVDDSQLPKDRFSAERLKGVDSTLKIQPAKLEDSAVYLCASSPPGGYIQYFGAGTRLSVL.

This clone was picked up many times. The DNA read from the CDR3 is TGTGCCAGCAGCACGACTAGCGGGTCCTGGGAGACC. It specifies CASSTTSGSWET. The complete CDR3 sequence is CASSTTSGSWETQYF. The chain couples TRBV5-6 to TRBJ2-5; 10 bases are shared with TRBD2. The CDR3 end lies 3 residues beyond the end of the read and is filled in from the germline J gene. The germline V gene encodes CDR1 SGHDT and CDR2 YYEEEE. With 4 bases clipped from V and 5 bases from J, the junction kept 8 bases outside the gene matches. The CDR3 is 15 residues long.

This clone was seen repeatedly, ten times or more. The read falls 3 residues short of the CDR3 end, and the missing part is taken from the germline J gene. The chain combines TRBV11-3 with TRBJ2-3; D not certain. The germline V gene has CDR1 SGHNT and CDR2 YENEEA. This CDR3 has 12 residues. With 11 bases removed from V and 1 base from J, the gap between germline ends came to 10 bases. This CDR3 reads CASSVGTDTQYF. Incomplete CDR3 DNA: TGTGCCTCGAGCGTTGGCACAGATACG.

This clone was observed many times. The sequence runs out 3 residues before the end of the CDR3; the remainder is reconstructed from the germline J gene. V and J are TRBV19 and TRBJ1-3; TRBD1 matches 9 bases. Germline trimming cut 2 bases from V and 0 bases from J; bases unmatched to any gene: 8. CDR1 is LNHDA and CDR2 is SQIVND in the germline V gene (reference sequence). CDR3 length: 18 amino acids. The sequenced part of the CDR3 DNA is TGTGCCAGTAGTATACTGGGGACAGGGACCAACTCTGGAAACACC. The encoded protein is CASSILGTGTNSGNT. The full-length CDR3 reads as CASSILGTGTNSGNTIYF.

This clone was seen repeatedly, ten times or more. The missing CDR3 end, 3 residues past where the read stops, is filled in from the germline J gene. Other DNA variants within this sample encode the same CDR3. The rearrangement uses TRBV20-1 and TRBJ2-7, with TRBD2 matching over 8 bases. V shed 4 bases and J 2 bases; nucleotides not matched to a gene: 10. Looked up from germline, CDR1 is DFQATT and CDR2 is SNEGSKA (reference sequence). There are 15 residues in the CDR3. The sequenced CDR3 bases are TGCAGTGCTAATCAGCGGGGGAACCAGGCCTACGAG. This gives the protein CSANQRGNQAYE. The CDR3 as a whole reads CSANQRGNQAYEQYF.

This clone was observed at least ten times. The CDR3 sequence: CASSQDWAGGYEQYF. The covered CDR3 bases are TGTGCCAGCAGCCAAGATTGGGCAGGGGGATACGAG. The chain employs TRBV4-2 and TRBJ2-7; 7 bases map to TRBD1. With the read ending 3 residues before the CDR3 end, the germline J gene is used to fill in that end. CDR3 size: 15 residues. Germline lookup yields CDR1 LGHNA and CDR2 YNFKEQ. The junction had 6 bases not matched to a gene; V was cut back by 0 bases and J by 4 bases.

This clone was seen a few times. The DNA ends 3 residues before the CDR3 does, and the rest of the CDR3 is filled in from the germline J gene. This chain uses TRBV20-1 with TRBJ2-7, with 8 nucleotides matching TRBD2. Trimming cost V 0 bases and J 3 bases; bases outside gene matches: 7. Germline assignment: CDR1 DFQATT and CDR2 SNEGSKA (reference sequence). The CDR3 has 15 amino acids. The CDR3 here is CSARDPGGRRYEQYF. The CDR3 DNA, read in part, is TGCAGTGCTAGAGATCCGGGGGGGCGACGCTACGAG.

In this sample, this clone turned up many times. The CDR3 end falls 3 residues outside the read, so it is completed with the germline J gene. The rearrangement links TRBV6-1 to TRBJ1-6, with 8 bases matching TRBD1. V trimming: 2 bases; J trimming: 11 bases; junction bases outside the gene matches: 8. The CDR3 length is 15 residues. Germline V gives CDR1 MNHNS, CDR2 SASEGT. The CDR3 region is CASSETDRVEAPLHF. CDR3 bases read: TGTGCCAGCAGTGAAACGGACAGGGTCGAGGCACCC.

This clone has more than one count but fewer than ten. The CDR3 end is not reached by the read, which stops 3 residues before it; the germline J gene fills it in. The V and J genes are TRBV7-9 and TRBJ1-2; no clear D. Germline V gene sequence: CDR1 SEHNR, CDR2 FQNEAQ (reference sequence). The V end lost 1 base, the J end lost 5 bases, and 11 bases lay between the germline ends. The CDR3 loop spans 14 amino acids. The CDR3 region is CASSLEKVSYGYTF. Incomplete CDR3 DNA: TGTGCCAGCAGCTTAGAGAAGGTATCATATGGC.

This clone was counted many times. The CDR3 is cut off 3 residues early in the read; its end comes from the germline J gene. The chain carries TRBV5-6 and TRBJ2-7, with 7 bases matching TRBD1. The V gene's germline CDR1 is SGHDT and CDR2 YYEEEE. J was trimmed by 2 bases and V by 4 bases; bases with no gene match: 3. The CDR3 has 13 amino acids. The CDR3 protein is CASSLTGPYEQYF. CDR3 DNA, as far as it was read: TGTGCCAGCAGCCTGACAGGGCCCTACGAG.

This clone showed up many times. The CDR3 extends 3 residues past the end of the read, so its final part is completed from the germline J gene. The rearrangement uses TRBV4-2 and TRBJ2-2; possible D gene TRBD1, 8 bases. The germline V and J ends were trimmed by 4 bases and 5 bases, with 20 bases remaining between them. Looked up from germline, CDR1 is LGHNA and CDR2 is YNFKEQ. The CDR3 is 17 residues long. The CDR3 DNA, read in part, is TGTGCCAGCAGCCCGGCGGGGGCAGGGGGCAGGACCGGGGAG. Translation: CASSPAGAGGRTGE. The full-length CDR3 reads as CASSPAGAGGRTGELFF.

This clone was seen repeatedly, ten times or more. The CDR3 end is not reached by the read, which stops 3 residues before it; the germline J gene fills it in. The V and J genes are TRBV6-2 or TRBV6-3 and TRBJ1-1, with D maybe TRBD1 (5 bases). This CDR3 contains 15 residues. CDR1 and CDR2 from the germline V gene are MNHEY and SVGEGT. V was shortened by 2 bases and J by 1 base, with 11 bases between the two germline ends. The part of the CDR3 DNA that was read is TGTGCCAGCAGTTACGACAGACACAGGAACACTGAA. This codes for CASSYDRHRNTE. Given in full, the CDR3 is CASSYDRHRNTEAFF.

This clone was observed at least ten times. Read data end 3 residues before the CDR3 end; the end is taken from the germline J gene. The V gene is TRBV18, the J gene TRBJ2-7; TRBD1 is a possible D gene (6 bases). The CDR3 consists of 14 residues. V lost 2 bases to trimming and J lost 4 bases, with 12 bases between them. Germline CDR1 KGHSH, CDR2 LQKENI. CDR3 loop: CASSPETGPYEQYF. The part of the CDR3 DNA that was read is TGTGCCAGCTCACCAGAGACAGGCCCTTACGAG. The full variable domain, completed using reference TRBV18 and TRBJ2-7, is NAGVMQNPRHLVRRRGQEARLRCSPMKGHSHVYWYRQLPEEGLKFMVYLQKENIIDESGMPKERFSAEFPKEGPSILRIQQVVRGDSAAYFCASSPETGPYEQYFGPGTRLTVT.

This clone was recorded a few times. The read finishes 3 residues shy of the CDR3 end, and the germline J gene is used to complete it. The chain links TRBV29-1 to TRBJ2-5; 9 bases are shared with TRBD2. Germline loops: CDR1 SQVTM, CDR2 ANQGSEA. This CDR3 contains 14 residues. V trimming: 7 bases; J trimming: 4 bases; junction bases outside the gene matches: 10. The sequenced part of the CDR3 DNA is TGCAGCGCCCCGATGCGGGGGGGGCGAGAGACC. Translating gives CSAPMRGGRET. The complete CDR3 sequence is CSAPMRGGRETQYF.

There are many counts of this clone. Read sequence stops 3 residues before the CDR3 end, and the germline J gene provides the missing end. This chain joins TRBV5-1 and TRBJ2-3, with a weak D call TRBD2 (6 bases). This CDR3 is 15 amino acids long. V dropped 0 bases and J dropped 2 bases, with 10 bases sitting between them. The germline CDR1 and CDR2 sequences are SGHRS and YFSETQ. The CDR3 spells CASSLDAGSTDTQYF. Partial CDR3 DNA: TGCGCCAGCAGCTTGGACGCGGGGTCCACAGATACG.